One and the same sample provided the 31 T cell receptor beta chains below, sequenced in a study of T-cell reconstitution after alpha-beta-depleted transplantation in children. Preparing the TCRbeta library involved the use of unique molecular identifiers. TCRdb re-called the PCR reads through MiXCR, storing one row per CDR3 protein. The table shows approximately 230,000 distinct CDR3 sequences, with about 24% occurring only once. The sample here was PBMCs, mostly from graft donor cells, taken 360 days after TCRalphabeta/CD19-depleted stem cell transplant. The receptors were gathered from a female patient between 2 and 15 years old who had a stem cell transplant for congenital amegakaryocytic thrombocytopenia, so the T cells may come from the graft donor.

There are many counts of this clonotype. The chain recombines TRBV27 with TRBJ2-5; D is unresolved. The germline V and J ends were trimmed by 2 bases and 5 bases, with 6 bases remaining between them. Per the germline V gene, CDR1 is MNHEY and CDR2 is SMNVEV (reference sequence). The CDR3 is made up of 12 amino acids. In DNA form, the CDR3 reads TGTGCCAGCAGTTTAACTGGGGAGACCCAGTACTTC. Protein: CASSLTGETQYF.

This clonotype turned up a few times. The V gene is TRBV6-2 or TRBV6-3, the J gene TRBJ2-7; TRBD2 aligns across 13 bases. J gave up 4 bases and V 4 bases, and 13 bases lay outside the gene matches. The CDR3 runs to 18 residues. CDR1 is MNHEY and CDR2 is SVGEGT in the germline V gene. This CDR3 is CASSSPGLAGIPLYEQYF. CDR3 bases: TGTGCCAGCAGTTCTCCGGGACTAGCGGGAATCCCCCTTTACGAGCAGTACTTC.

The chain links TRBV4-1 to TRBJ1-1, with D uncertain. V was trimmed by 1 base and J by 0 bases, leaving 12 bases between them. This CDR3 is 16 amino acids long. Germline V gene lookup returns CDR1 MGHRA and CDR2 YSYEKL. In nucleotides, the CDR3 is TGCGCCAGCAGCCAAGCGTTGCCGAGTATGAACACTGAAGCTTTCTTT. This gives the protein CASSQALPSMNTEAFF.

V and J are TRBV20-1 and TRBJ2-5, with 7 bases that match TRBD1. The V gene end was trimmed by 5 bases and the J gene end by 6 bases; junction bases not matched to a gene: 9. The length of the CDR3 is 13 residues. Germline-derived CDR1 and CDR2 are DFQATT and SNEGSKA (reference sequence). The CDR3 here is CSAVRQGSQTQYF. The CDR3 coding sequence is TGCAGTGCTGTACGACAGGGCTCGCAGACCCAGTACTTC.

V gene TRBV7-2 combines with J gene TRBJ2-7; either TRBD1 or TRBD2 may supply D (5 bases each). Germline V gives CDR1 SGHTA, CDR2 FQGNSA. There are 13 residues in the CDR3. V was clipped by 5 bases and J by 3 bases, with 11 bases between them. CDR3 nucleotide sequence: TGTGCCAGCAGCAGACGGGACGGCTACGAGCAGTACTTC. Translated: CASSRRDGYEQYF.

In DNA, the CDR3 is TGCGCCAGCAGCCAAGAAGTGGGGCAGGGGGTCTACGAGCAGTACTTC. This translates into CASSQEVGQGVYEQYF. The chain joins TRBV4-3 to TRBJ2-7; TRBD1 matches at 7 bases. The CDR3 length is 16 residues. The V segment lost 0 bases and the J segment 3 bases; nucleotides outside the gene matches: 8. Germline values: CDR1 LGHNA, CDR2 YSLEER.

At least ten counts were recorded for this clonotype. CDR3 residues: CASSSTRTGTYEQYF. The CDR3 coding sequence is TGTGCCAGCAGCTCAACCCGGACAGGGACCTACGAGCAGTACTTC. The chain has TRBV7-2 and TRBJ2-7, with 8 bases aligning to TRBD1. CDR1 is SGHTA, CDR2 FQGNSA, per germline. The trim removed 4 bases at V and 2 bases at J, leaving 7 bases unmatched. This CDR3 region has 15 residues.

The V and J genes are TRBV10-3 and TRBJ2-1, with 10 bases fitting TRBD1. Germline lookup yields CDR1 ENHRY and CDR2 SYGVKD. The CDR3 consists of 14 residues. The V segment lost 7 bases and the J segment 4 bases; nucleotides outside the gene matches: 4. This CDR3 reads CAIMRTGGYNEQFF. For the CDR3, the DNA is TGTGCCATCATGCGGACAGGGGGGTACAATGAGCAGTTCTTC.

This clonotype appeared a few times. The J gene is TRBJ1-1, the V gene TRBV6-5; D gene uncertain. CDR3 length: 14 amino acids. The ends were cut back, 2 bases at V and 4 bases at J, with 11 bases in the middle. Germline CDR1 and CDR2: MNHEY and SVGAGI. The CDR3 spells CASSYVDAGTEAFF. The CDR3 DNA reads TGTGCCAGCAGTTACGTAGATGCGGGCACTGAAGCTTTCTTT.

This sequence joins TRBV3-1 and TRBJ1-2; tentatively, D is TRBD1 (5 bases). This CDR3 is 13 amino acids long. With 2 bases removed from V and 7 bases from J, the gap between germline ends came to 11 bases. Germline V gene lookup returns CDR1 LGHDT and CDR2 YNNKEL (reference sequence). CDR3: CASSQFGDAGYTF. Written as DNA, the CDR3 is TGTGCCAGCAGCCAATTTGGGGACGCTGGCTACACCTTC.

The chain recombines TRBV6-1 with TRBJ2-1; 12 nucleotides align to TRBD2. Germline CDR1 reads MNHNS; CDR2 reads SASEGT. This CDR3 has 14 amino acids. After removal of 6 bases from V and 10 bases from J, the junction contained 7 bases not matched to a gene. CDR3 nucleotide sequence: TGTGCCAGCAGCAGACTAGCGGGAGTTAAGGAGCAGTTCTTC. Protein product: CASSRLAGVKEQFF.

This clonotype has just a few counts. The genes are TRBV14 and TRBJ1-2; D is undetermined. The V and J ends lost 2 bases and 5 bases respectively, with 18 bases between them. CDR3 length equals 16 residues. Looked up from germline, CDR1 is SGHDN and CDR2 is FVKESK. The CDR3: CASSQLRSSTPYGYTF. Here the CDR3 DNA reads TGTGCCAGCAGCCAACTACGAAGCAGTACTCCGTATGGCTACACCTTC. Based on the CDR3 plus reference TRBV14 and TRBJ1-2, the full variable domain is EAGVTQFPSHSVIEKGQTVTLRCDPISGHDNLYWYRRVMGKEIKFLLHFVKESKQDESGMPNNRFLAERTGGTYSTLKVQPAELEDSGVYFCASSQLRSSTPYGYTFGSGTRLTVV.

The CDR3 coding sequence is TGCAGTGCGCCACGCGGACAGCTACTCAACTATGGCTACACCTTC. This codes for CSAPRGQLLNYGYTF. The chain is built from TRBV20-1 and TRBJ1-2; D may be TRBD1 (6 bases). CDR3 length: 15 residues. Germline CDR1 and CDR2: DFQATT and SNEGSKA (reference sequence). V was cut by 6 bases and J by 2 bases, with 19 bases left in between.

This clonotype was detected a few times. The chain carries TRBV7-6 and TRBJ1-1; no clear D gene. Trimming removed 0 bases at V and 0 bases at J, with 5 bases between. The CDR3 contains 14 residues. Germline loops: CDR1 SGHVS, CDR2 FNYEAQ. The CDR3 DNA reads as TGTGCCAGCAGCTTAGCCCCCTTGAACACTGAAGCTTTCTTT. It translates to CASSLAPLNTEAFF.

V is TRBV9 and J is TRBJ2-1, with 9 bases matching TRBD2. Germline V gene lookup returns CDR1 SGDLS and CDR2 YYNGEE. The CDR3 is 16 residues long. V was clipped by 3 bases and J by 4 bases; unmatched bases: 8. The chain's CDR3 is CASSDTGLARYNEQFF. The CDR3 nucleotides are TGTGCCAGCAGCGATACCGGACTAGCGAGATACAATGAGCAGTTCTTC.

The chain has TRBV20-1 and TRBJ2-7; D may be TRBD1 (5 bases). Germline CDR1 and CDR2: DFQATT and SNEGSKA (reference sequence). Trimming left V 0 bases short and J 4 bases short, with 13 bases between. This CDR3 region has 14 residues. CDR3 DNA sequence: TGCAGTGCTAGAGATCTTCCAGGGCGGTACGAGCAGTACTTC. It codes for CSARDLPGRYEQYF.

J is TRBJ2-7 and V is TRBV6-1, with unresolved D. The V end was cut by 5 bases, the J end by 7 bases, with 21 bases between. The germline V gene has CDR1 MNHNS and CDR2 SASEGT. The CDR3 runs to 15 residues. This chain's CDR3 is CASSPPTPRSREQYF. The CDR3 bases are TGTGCCAGCAGTCCACCGACGCCCCGGTCGCGTGAGCAGTACTTC.

This clonotype was counted a few times. The J gene is TRBJ2-1, the V gene TRBV4-1, with a weak D call TRBD2 (7 bases). The V gene's germline CDR1 is MGHRA and CDR2 YSYEKL. The CDR3 has 16 residues. Trimming stripped 4 bases from V and 0 bases from J, with 13 bases between. Written as DNA, the CDR3 is TGCGCCAGCAGCCGAGGCGGGGGCCGCTCCTACAATGAGCAGTTCTTC. It codes for CASSRGGGRSYNEQFF.

This chain connects TRBV5-1 to TRBJ2-2, with 11 bases matching TRBD2. This CDR3 has 16 amino acids. Germline assignment: CDR1 SGHRS and CDR2 YFSETQ. V was clipped by 4 bases and J by 5 bases; unmatched bases: 7. Here the CDR3 DNA reads TGCGCCAGCAGCAGGACTAGCGGGCCTGATACCGGGGAGCTGTTTTTT. It specifies CASSRTSGPDTGELFF.

The sample holds many counts of this clonotype. The chain carries TRBV7-2 and TRBJ2-2; 8 bases agree with TRBD2. This CDR3 is built from 16 residues. Per germline, CDR1 SGHTA and CDR2 FQGNSA. V gave up 1 base and J gave up 4 bases; unmatched junction bases: 5. The CDR3 is CASSLGSGITTGELFF. For the CDR3, the DNA is TGTGCCAGCAGCTTAGGTAGCGGGATAACCACCGGGGAGCTGTTTTTT.

This clonotype was seen a few times. This chain's CDR3 is CASSPGGGRPTDTQYF. The CDR3 DNA is TGTGCCAGCAGTCCCGGGGGCGGGAGACCCACAGATACGCAGTATTTT. The rearrangement joins TRBV6-1 to TRBJ2-3; a possible D gene is TRBD2 (7 bases). Germline V lookup: CDR1 MNHNS, CDR2 SASEGT. This CDR3 has 16 residues. V gave up 5 bases and J gave up 2 bases, with 17 bases separating them.

This clonotype appeared a few times. The chain carries TRBV30 and TRBJ2-3, with unresolved D. The length of the CDR3 is 15 residues. V lost 0 bases, J lost 2 bases, and 12 bases lay in between. Germline lookup yields CDR1 GTSNPN and CDR2 SVGIG (reference sequence). The CDR3 DNA follows: TGTGCCTGGAGTGTACTGGATAGTGACACAGATACGCAGTATTTT. It is translated as CAWSVLDSDTDTQYF.

The chain employs TRBV25-1 and TRBJ2-7; D might be TRBD2 (5 bases). CDR3 length: 13 amino acids. Germline V gives CDR1 MGHDK, CDR2 SYGVNS. Trimming stripped 3 bases from V and 5 bases from J, with 11 bases between. The chain's CDR3 is CASSDRLSNEQYF. CDR3 sequence (DNA): TGTGCCAGCAGTGACCGACTATCCAACGAGCAGTACTTC.

This chain joins TRBV7-2 and TRBJ1-3; D is unresolved. This CDR3 region has 16 residues. V lost 5 bases and J lost 4, with 18 bases in between. Germline CDR1 SGHTA, CDR2 FQGNSA. The CDR3 bases are TGTGCCAGCAGCCGCTACGCGGGAATTGCAGGAAACACCATATATTTT. Amino acids: CASSRYAGIAGNTIYF.

The chain has TRBV6-7 and TRBJ1-5; tentatively, D is TRBD1 (6 bases). Being an ORF, TRBV6-7 has a function that is uncertain. This CDR3 spans 17 amino acids. V lost 10 bases to trimming and J lost 0 bases, with 22 bases between them. Here the CDR3 reads CATGRGDIGYSNQPQHF. The CDR3 coding sequence is TGTGCCACTGGACGGGGGGACATTGGCTATAGCAATCAGCCCCAGCATTTT.

The rearrangement links TRBV6-1 to TRBJ2-2, with TRBD1 matching over 8 bases. Germline trimming cut 5 bases from V and 6 bases from J; bases unmatched to any gene: 5. Germline loops: CDR1 MNHNS, CDR2 SASEGT. The CDR3 consists of 14 residues. The CDR3 loop reads CASSPGQVPGELFF. CDR3 nucleotides: TGTGCCAGCAGTCCGGGACAGGTGCCCGGGGAGCTGTTTTTT.

The chain couples TRBV5-1 to TRBJ2-5; tentative D call: TRBD1 (6 bases). Germline V CDR1 and CDR2: SGHRS, YFSETQ. V lost 1 base and J lost 5, with 9 bases in between. CDR3 length: 13 residues. The CDR3 sequence: CASSLTGLETQYF. The CDR3 DNA reads TGCGCCAGCAGCTTGACAGGGTTGGAGACCCAGTACTTC.

In its sample, this clonotype was seen a few times. The chain carries TRBV4-3 and TRBJ2-2; no definite D call. V gave up 4 bases and J gave up 4 bases, with 10 bases separating them. The CDR3 consists of 14 residues. Germline values: CDR1 LGHNA, CDR2 YSLEER. The CDR3 nucleotides read TGCGCCAGCAGCCGAGACACTCGCACCGGGGAGCTGTTTTTT. Protein: CASSRDTRTGELFF.

The rearrangement links TRBV28 to TRBJ1-1, with D unresolved. There are 13 residues in the CDR3. Germline CDR1 and CDR2: MDHEN and SYDVKM. V was trimmed by 7 bases and J by 2 bases, leaving 11 bases between them. CDR3 region: CASTLVYNTEAFF. As DNA, the CDR3 is TGTGCCAGCACCCTAGTCTATAACACTGAAGCTTTCTTT.

This chain connects TRBV9 to TRBJ2-1; maybe TRBD2 (5 bases). The length of the CDR3 is 16 residues. Trimming cost V 3 bases and J 3 bases, with 16 bases left between them. The germline V gene has CDR1 SGDLS and CDR2 YYNGEE. The CDR3: CASSEKRGSHYNEQFF. The CDR3 DNA follows: TGTGCCAGCAGCGAGAAACGAGGGAGTCACTACAATGAGCAGTTCTTC.

The chain carries TRBV28 and TRBJ2-7; 10 nucleotides agree with TRBD1. The CDR3 is made up of 14 amino acids. Germline trimming cut 7 bases from V and 6 bases from J; bases unmatched to any gene: 9. Per germline, CDR1 MDHEN and CDR2 SYDVKM. This chain's CDR3 is CASTETGTGAEQYF. The CDR3 region has the DNA TGTGCCAGCACCGAAACGGGGACAGGGGCCGAGCAGTACTTC.